The clone carrying this T cell receptor (beta chain) was recorded many times. Its antigen remains unknown. Arm-PCR of CDR3 regions and iRepertoire HTBI primers were used to build TCR beta libraries. TCRdb analysed the multiplex PCR reads with MiXCR anew, one entry per CDR3 protein. The sample contains about 520,000 distinct CDR3 sequences, around 12% of which appear only once. Noted time point: newly diagnosed GD, antithyroid drugs for less than 3 months. PBMCs provided the RNA from which the TCR library was made. V lost 7 bases to trimming and J lost 0 bases; unmatched junction nucleotides: 9. Germline loops: CDR1 SEHNR, CDR2 FQNEAQ (reference sequence). The length of the CDR3 is 17 residues. The sample comes from a study of regulatory T cells in long-lasting Graves disease. On the study more broadly: Newly diagnosed Graves' patients had taken antithyroid drugs under 3 months.

Points from the study as a whole: Persistent cases favored TRBV28, TRBJ1-2 and TRBJ2-5. Among the persistent patients, approximately 2,900 public clonotypes were shared, more than the 750 to 1,000 shared among new patients.

The data were also submitted as part of a second study, on T cells in Graves' hyperthyroidism and ophthalmopathy. From that second work: Using the HTBI primer set, a first-round RT-PCR was run on the TCR CDR3.

The chain carries TRBV7-9 and TRBJ2-1, with 10 bases identical to TRBD2. This clonotype originated in a young woman with Graves disease. Source: peripheral blood mononuclear cells (PBMCs), taken at new diagnosis, from a patient treated with antithyroid drugs. Here the CDR3 reads CASNPWTSGLSYNEQFF. The CDR3 bases are TGTGCCAGCAACCCCTGGACTAGCGGCCTCTCCTACAATGAGCAGTTCTTC.